A selection of T cell receptor beta chains follows, all from one sample in a study of identical twins. Via MiXCR, TCRdb re-called the 5' RACE reads, giving one row per CDR3 protein. The sample has hundreds of thousands of distinct CDR3 sequences; around 10% are singletons. Sequencing was performed on memory (CD45RO+) T cells sorted from blood. The receptors come from a woman aged 18 to 35 in good health. Both conserved end residues are part of each CDR3. A D gene is named only where the DNA matches it firmly. Clone size is shown for a subset of rows, as once, few, many or a class of expanded clone.

len: 12; j_gene: TRBJ2-1; d_gene: .; abundance: few; v_gene: TRBV6-2/TRBV6-3; CDR3nt: TGTGCCAGCAGTCGCCCGTTCGGGGAGCAGTTCTTC; CDR3aa: CASSRPFGEQFF
len: 12; j_gene: TRBJ2-1; d_gene: .; abundance: .; v_gene: TRBV20-1; CDR3nt: TGCAGTGCTAGAGATCGGGACCCCGGGCAGTTCTTC; CDR3aa: CSARDRDPGQFF
len: 14; j_gene: TRBJ2-7; d_gene: TRBD2; abundance: .; v_gene: TRBV20-1; CDR3nt: TGCAGTGCTAAGCACCCAGCGGGAGTCTACGAGCAGTACTTC; CDR3aa: CSAKHPAGVYEQYF
len: 12; j_gene: TRBJ2-5; d_gene: .; abundance: few; v_gene: TRBV10-3; CDR3nt: TGTGCCATAGGGACGCCGAAAGAGACCCAGTACTTC; CDR3aa: CAIGTPKETQYF
len: 16; j_gene: TRBJ1-4; d_gene: .; abundance: many; v_gene: TRBV5-1; CDR3nt: TGCGCCAGCAGCTTGGAAGCCACCAGGGGAGACGAAAAACTGTTTTTT; CDR3aa: CASSLEATRGDEKLFF
len: 13; j_gene: TRBJ2-7; d_gene: .; abundance: many; v_gene: TRBV7-8; CDR3nt: TGTGCCACCGCGTGGGACACCCTCTACGAGCAGTACTTC; CDR3aa: CATAWDTLYEQYF
len: 17; j_gene: TRBJ2-3; d_gene: TRBD1; abundance: many; v_gene: TRBV27; CDR3nt: TGTGCCAGCAGTGCAACAGGGGCCCGGGTTAGGGCAGATACGCAGTATTTT; CDR3aa: CASSATGARVRADTQYF
len: 14; j_gene: TRBJ1-2; d_gene: .; abundance: .; v_gene: TRBV14; CDR3nt: TGTGCCAGCAGCCAGTCGGGTCGTTATGGAGGCTACACCTTC; CDR3aa: CASSQSGRYGGYTF
len: 15; j_gene: TRBJ2-1; d_gene: TRBD2; abundance: few; v_gene: TRBV15; CDR3nt: TGTGCCACCAGCCCTTTCGGGACTAGATCGTTTGAGCAGTTCTTC; CDR3aa: CATSPFGTRSFEQFF
len: 13; j_gene: TRBJ2-5; d_gene: .; abundance: .; v_gene: TRBV18; CDR3nt: TGTGCCAGCTCAGAAGGGGGGAGCGAGACCCAGTACTTC; CDR3aa: CASSEGGSETQYF
len: 13; j_gene: TRBJ2-3; d_gene: .; abundance: few; v_gene: TRBV30; CDR3nt: TGTGCCTGGAGCCTGGCCAGTGGGGGTACGCAGTATTTT; CDR3aa: CAWSLASGGTQYF
len: 14; j_gene: TRBJ2-7; d_gene: TRBD2; abundance: many; v_gene: TRBV5-1; CDR3nt: TGCGCCAGCAGCCCCGTAGCGGGAGTTATCGAGCAGTACTTC; CDR3aa: CASSPVAGVIEQYF
len: 17; j_gene: TRBJ2-3; d_gene: .; abundance: few; v_gene: TRBV21-1; CDR3nt: TGTGCCAGCAGCTCCCATCAGGGGGAGTCTAGCACAGATACGCAGTATTTT; CDR3aa: CASSSHQGESSTDTQYF
len: 12; j_gene: TRBJ1-1; d_gene: .; abundance: few; v_gene: TRBV29-1; CDR3nt: TGCAGCGTTCACAGGGTCCACACTGAAGCTTTCTTT; CDR3aa: CSVHRVHTEAFF
len: 13; j_gene: TRBJ1-2; d_gene: .; abundance: few; v_gene: TRBV14; CDR3nt: TGTGCCAGCAGCCAAGAGCGGAGCAATGGCTACACCTTC; CDR3aa: CASSQERSNGYTF
len: 15; j_gene: TRBJ1-2; d_gene: .; abundance: many; v_gene: TRBV12-3/TRBV12-4; CDR3nt: TGTGCCAGCAGTTTAGACGCCGCAGGACTCTATGGCTACACCTTC; CDR3aa: CASSLDAAGLYGYTF
len: 15; j_gene: TRBJ1-5; d_gene: TRBD1; abundance: .; v_gene: TRBV4-3; CDR3nt: TGCGCCAGCAGCCAAGAAGGACAGGGAGGTTGGCCCCAGCATTTT; CDR3aa: CASSQEGQGGWPQHF